The rows below give T cell receptor beta chains drawn from one sample of a study of shared clonotypes between healthy human individuals. Sequenced by immunoSEQ multiplex PCR; TCRdb stores in-frame clones only, minus some. The data hold approximately 1.5 million clones, with about 98% observed a single time. The specimen was naive CD4+ T cells sorted from blood. These receptors all stem from a young man in good health. Each CDR3 is given with its conserved first and last residue. The D gene is left open where the match is weak. Clone size is stated in some rows and not others, as once, few, many or a class when expanded.

j_gene: TRBJ1-1; abundance: NA; len: 15; d_gene: NA; v_gene: TRBV4-3; CDR3nt: TGCGCCAGCAGCCAAGATTTGGGGGCGAACACTGAAGCTTTCTTT; CDR3aa: CASSQDLGANTEAFF
j_gene: TRBJ2-1; abundance: NA; len: 14; d_gene: NA; v_gene: TRBV7-9; CDR3nt: TGTGCCAGCAGCTTAGCGGGAGTCTACAATGAGCAGTTCTTC; CDR3aa: CASSLAGVYNEQFF
j_gene: TRBJ2-2; abundance: once; len: 13; d_gene: NA; v_gene: TRBV5-6; CDR3nt: TGTGCCAGCAGCTTGGGAATTCCCGGGGAGCTGTTTTTT; CDR3aa: CASSLGIPGELFF
j_gene: TRBJ2-5; abundance: NA; len: 16; d_gene: TRBD1; v_gene: TRBV2; CDR3nt: TGTGCCAGCAGTGTGTGGGACAGGGGGCAACAAGAGACCCAGTACTTC; CDR3aa: CASSVWDRGQQETQYF
j_gene: TRBJ1-2; abundance: NA; len: 15; d_gene: NA; v_gene: TRBV28; CDR3nt: TGTGCCAGCCGAAATTCACCTGGGTCGGTCTATGGCTACACCTTC; CDR3aa: CASRNSPGSVYGYTF
j_gene: TRBJ2-7; abundance: NA; len: 14; d_gene: NA; v_gene: TRBV4-3; CDR3nt: TGCGCCAGCAGCCAAGATAACTTTAGCTACGAGCAGTACTTC; CDR3aa: CASSQDNFSYEQYF
j_gene: TRBJ2-1; abundance: NA; len: 13; d_gene: TRBD1; v_gene: TRBV28; CDR3nt: TGTGCCAGCAGACCGGGACAGGACAATGAGCAGTTCTTC; CDR3aa: CASRPGQDNEQFF
j_gene: TRBJ2-5; abundance: NA; len: 17; d_gene: TRBD2; v_gene: TRBV4-2; CDR3nt: TGTGCCAGCAGCCAAGAGTGGGGCGGGAGGGCCCAGGAGACCCAGTACTTC; CDR3aa: CASSQEWGGRAQETQYF
j_gene: TRBJ2-7; abundance: NA; len: 15; d_gene: TRBD2; v_gene: TRBV5-4; CDR3nt: TGTGCCAGCAGCCCCCACTTGACTAGCGGGTACGAGCAGTACTTC; CDR3aa: CASSPHLTSGYEQYF
j_gene: TRBJ2-1; abundance: NA; len: 13; d_gene: NA; v_gene: TRBV29-1; CDR3nt: TGCAGCGTTGATCTGGGGACGGGCCATGAGCAGTTCTTC; CDR3aa: CSVDLGTGHEQFF
j_gene: TRBJ2-1; abundance: NA; len: 16; d_gene: NA; v_gene: TRBV18; CDR3nt: TGTGCCAGCTCTCAAGGATTACTTAAGCTCTACAATGAGCAGTTCTTC; CDR3aa: CASSQGLLKLYNEQFF
j_gene: TRBJ2-1; abundance: NA; len: 12; d_gene: TRBD2; v_gene: TRBV29-1; CDR3nt: TGCAGCGTTGTGGCGGGGGGCAGGGAGCAGTTCTTC; CDR3aa: CSVVAGGREQFF
j_gene: TRBJ1-5; abundance: NA; len: 13; d_gene: NA; v_gene: TRBV6-5; CDR3nt: TGTGCCAGCAGTTACGTAGGGAATCAGCCCCAGCATTTT; CDR3aa: CASSYVGNQPQHF
j_gene: TRBJ2-1; abundance: NA; len: 11; d_gene: NA; v_gene: TRBV2; CDR3nt: TGTGCCAGCAGTGTCAGGGCAGATGCGTTCTTC; CDR3aa: CASSVRADAFF
j_gene: TRBJ2-6; abundance: NA; len: 19; d_gene: TRBD1; v_gene: TRBV9; CDR3nt: TGTGCCAGCAGCGTAACAATCACCGGGACAGGGTCTGGGGCCAACGTCCTGACTTTC; CDR3aa: CASSVTITGTGSGANVLTF
j_gene: TRBJ2-5; abundance: NA; len: 15; d_gene: TRBD1; v_gene: TRBV2; CDR3nt: TGTGCCAGCAGTGCCGGGACAGGGGGTGGGGAGACCCAGTACTTC; CDR3aa: CASSAGTGGGETQYF
j_gene: TRBJ1-2; abundance: once; len: 14; d_gene: NA; v_gene: TRBV28; CDR3nt: TGTGCCAGCAGTCCCCCCGGCAGGGACTATGGCTACACCTTC; CDR3aa: CASSPPGRDYGYTF
j_gene: TRBJ2-7; abundance: NA; len: 15; d_gene: TRBD2; v_gene: TRBV5-1; CDR3nt: TGCGCCAGCAAACAGCGAGCTAGCGGTTCCTACGAGCAGTACTTC; CDR3aa: CASKQRASGSYEQYF
j_gene: TRBJ2-1; abundance: NA; len: 13; d_gene: NA; v_gene: TRBV27; CDR3nt: TGTGCCAGCAGGGGTAGCGGAGACAATGAGCAGTTCTTC; CDR3aa: CASRGSGDNEQFF
j_gene: TRBJ1-3; abundance: NA; len: 13; d_gene: NA; v_gene: TRBV6-5; CDR3nt: TGTGCCAGCAGTTACGTTCGGGGAAACACCATATATTTT; CDR3aa: CASSYVRGNTIYF
j_gene: TRBJ2-7; abundance: once; len: 15; d_gene: NA; v_gene: TRBV7-6; CDR3nt: TGTGCCAGCAGCTTAGGTCCTCTACTAGGGTACGAGCAGTACTTC; CDR3aa: CASSLGPLLGYEQYF
j_gene: TRBJ2-1; abundance: NA; len: 17; d_gene: TRBD1; v_gene: TRBV28; CDR3nt: TGTGCCAGCAGTTTACTGGATCGGGACAGGGGAAACAATGAGCAGTTCTTC; CDR3aa: CASSLLDRDRGNNEQFF
j_gene: TRBJ1-1; abundance: once; len: 13; d_gene: NA; v_gene: TRBV5-1; CDR3nt: TGCGCCAGCAGCTTGGCGCTTAACACTGAAGCTTTCTTT; CDR3aa: CASSLALNTEAFF
j_gene: TRBJ2-7; abundance: NA; len: 16; d_gene: TRBD1; v_gene: TRBV11-2; CDR3nt: TGTGCCAGCAGCTTAGAAGGTGCCAGGGGGCTATCCGAGCAGTACTTC; CDR3aa: CASSLEGARGLSEQYF
j_gene: TRBJ2-1; abundance: NA; len: 17; d_gene: NA; v_gene: TRBV7-9; CDR3nt: TGTGCCAGCAGCTTAGCGGCTACGGGACCATACCTTTTCGAGCAGTTCTTC; CDR3aa: CASSLAATGPYLFEQFF
j_gene: TRBJ2-3; abundance: NA; len: 13; d_gene: NA; v_gene: TRBV9; CDR3nt: TGTGCCAGCACCGTAGGTAGCACAGATACGCAGTATTTT; CDR3aa: CASTVGSTDTQYF
j_gene: TRBJ2-7; abundance: NA; len: 12; d_gene: TRBD1; v_gene: TRBV28; CDR3nt: TGTGCCAGCAACAGGGGGCTCTACGAGCAGTACTTC; CDR3aa: CASNRGLYEQYF
j_gene: TRBJ2-1; abundance: NA; len: 15; d_gene: NA; v_gene: TRBV27; CDR3nt: TGTGCCAGCAGTTTAGGGGCGGGATGGCCAATTGAGCAGTTCTTC; CDR3aa: CASSLGAGWPIEQFF
j_gene: TRBJ2-5; abundance: NA; len: 16; d_gene: TRBD2; v_gene: TRBV10-2; CDR3nt: TGCGCCAGCAGTGTTCTTGCGGGAGGGCCCCAAGAGACCCAGTACTTC; CDR3aa: CASSVLAGGPQETQYF
j_gene: TRBJ1-2; abundance: NA; len: 13; d_gene: NA; v_gene: TRBV30; CDR3nt: TGTGCCTGTTCCCGGGACACGATCTATGGCTACACCTTC; CDR3aa: CACSRDTIYGYTF
j_gene: TRBJ2-7; abundance: NA; len: 12; d_gene: NA; v_gene: TRBV28; CDR3nt: TGTGCCAGCAGTCCCGCAATAGGCGAGCAGTACTTC; CDR3aa: CASSPAIGEQYF
j_gene: TRBJ2-1; abundance: NA; len: 13; d_gene: NA; v_gene: TRBV5-1; CDR3nt: TGCGCCAGCAGCTTGGCTGGAAACAATGAGCAGTTCTTC; CDR3aa: CASSLAGNNEQFF
j_gene: TRBJ1-2; abundance: NA; len: 16; d_gene: NA; v_gene: TRBV4-1; CDR3nt: TGCGCCAGCAGCCAAGAATGGACCGCTCTAACCTATGGCTACACCTTC; CDR3aa: CASSQEWTALTYGYTF
j_gene: TRBJ1-3; abundance: NA; len: 15; d_gene: NA; v_gene: TRBV28; CDR3nt: TGTGCCAGCAGTGTGGCCGGGAACGTTCGGAACACCATATATTTT; CDR3aa: CASSVAGNVRNTIYF
j_gene: TRBJ2-1; abundance: NA; len: 14; d_gene: NA; v_gene: TRBV11-1; CDR3nt: TGTGCCAGCAGCTTTTCTCCGACACCCCTGGAGCAGTTCTTC; CDR3aa: CASSFSPTPLEQFF
j_gene: TRBJ2-7; abundance: NA; len: 13; d_gene: NA; v_gene: TRBV10-1; CDR3nt: TGCGCCAGCAGCGCCGGGATTGAATACGAGCAGTACTTC; CDR3aa: CASSAGIEYEQYF
j_gene: TRBJ2-7; abundance: NA; len: 12; d_gene: NA; v_gene: TRBV14; CDR3nt: TGTGCCAGCAGCCAAGTTCCCCACGAGCAGTACTTC; CDR3aa: CASSQVPHEQYF
j_gene: TRBJ1-2; abundance: NA; len: 13; d_gene: NA; v_gene: TRBV5-1; CDR3nt: TGCGCCAGCAGCGAGGAACCCTCTCCAGGCTACACCTTC; CDR3aa: CASSEEPSPGYTF
j_gene: TRBJ2-7; abundance: once; len: 15; d_gene: TRBD1; v_gene: TRBV6-5; CDR3nt: TGTGCCAGCAGTACCCCCGGGACAGGGATCTACGAGCAGTACTTC; CDR3aa: CASSTPGTGIYEQYF
j_gene: TRBJ2-1; abundance: NA; len: 17; d_gene: NA; v_gene: TRBV5-1; CDR3nt: TGCGCCAGCAGCTTGGTCCTGATGGGGGAATCATACAATGAGCAGTTCTTC; CDR3aa: CASSLVLMGESYNEQFF
j_gene: TRBJ2-7; abundance: NA; len: 14; d_gene: NA; v_gene: TRBV7-9; CDR3nt: TGTGCCAGCAGCTTTGAAAGGAGCTCCTACGAGCAGTACTTC; CDR3aa: CASSFERSSYEQYF